Listed below are T cell receptor beta chains from one sample, sequenced in a study of breast tumors, draining lymph nodes, adjacent tissues. TCRdb redid the calling of the multiplex PCR reads with MiXCR, one entry per CDR3 protein. The profile shows hundreds of thousands of distinct CDR3 sequences, approximately 29% of them singletons. Sample: axillary lymph node tissue. These receptors were collected from a female donor with breast cancer. Some clones in this sample may be carry-over from other donors' samples. Each CDR3 is given with its conserved first and last residue. D genes are given only for firm matches. The size entry is marked missing in some rows and otherwise reads once, few, many or a size class.

D	V	size	CDR3
NA	TRBV25-1	many	CASSEFNRDQETQYF
TRBD1	TRBV6-5	NA	CASRNRGSRVETQYF
NA	TRBV25-1	NA	CASSAWADSRPDTQYF
TRBD2	TRBV7-2	NA	CASSLLGTSGYTGELFF
TRBD2	TRBV14	many	CASSRVAGGTGELFF
NA	TRBV6-5	many	CASSHRLAETQYF
NA	TRBV4-1	NA	CASGYPRSGWETQYF
NA	TRBV20-1	many	CSARPTMTDTQYF
NA	TRBV7-3	many	CASSLTRTLSYNEQFF
TRBD2	TRBV7-3	many	CASNATSGKYNEQFF
NA	TRBV29-1	NA	CSVGGSGGYTF
NA	TRBV5-1	many	CASATLYNEQFF
TRBD2	TRBV6-1	many	CASSRTSGRGADTQYF
NA	TRBV2	NA	CASSAPTDFTDTQYF
TRBD2	TRBV2	many	CASRRLAGGGGGELFF
NA	TRBV19	many	CASSDGLFSGNTIYF